The 21 T cell receptor beta chains reported below all come from one sample, sequenced in a study of T cell responses to AZD1222 COVID-19 vaccine. The repertoire was sequenced with immunoSEQ multiplex PCR; TCRdb's copy has only in-frame clones and lacks some. The sample lists some 200,000 clones; just over 90% were seen once. The source material was peripheral blood, sampled 28 days after the second AZD1222 dose. These receptors were obtained from an adult who received the AZD1222 COVID-19 vaccine.

This clone was counted a single time. The chain couples TRBV7-2 to TRBJ1-2, with D possibly TRBD1 on 5 matching bases. Germline CDR1 is SGHTA and CDR2 is FQGNSA. This CDR3 region has 12 residues. V was shortened by 1 base and J by 7 bases, with 7 bases between the two germline ends. In nucleotides, the CDR3 is TGTGCCAGCAGCTTAGGGGGGACTGGCTACACCTTC. This sequence encodes CASSLGGTGYTF.

The chain carries TRBV18 and TRBJ2-7; TRBD1 matches 8 bases. Unmatched junction bases numbered 15, after V lost 2 bases and J lost 12 bases. The CDR3 has 15 amino acids. Germline CDR1 is KGHSH and CDR2 is LQKENI. The CDR3 DNA sequence: TGTGCCAGCTCACCAAAGTTCACGGACAGGGAGTCGGGGTACTTC. It yields the protein CASSPKFTDRESGYF.

The rearrangement links TRBV19 to TRBJ2-2; 10 nucleotides align to TRBD1. Trimming removed 5 bases from V and 1 base from J; junction bases left unmatched: 7. CDR1 LNHDA and CDR2 SQIVND come from the germline V gene (reference sequence). The length of the CDR3 is 17 residues. The CDR3: CASSSPRDRGNTGELFF. CDR3 nucleotide sequence: TGTGCCAGTAGTTCCCCGAGGGACAGGGGGAACACCGGGGAGCTGTTTTTT.

This clone appeared a single time. This chain connects TRBV7-2 to TRBJ1-1; a possible D gene is TRBD1 (5 bases). V lost 5 bases, J lost 5 bases, and 18 bases lay in between. The CDR3 loop spans 15 amino acids. CDR1 is SGHTA, CDR2 FQGNSA, per germline. In DNA form, the CDR3 reads TGTGCCAGCAGCCCTAAAGTGGGGGGAGGAACTGAAGCTTTCTTT. Its translation is CASSPKVGGGTEAFF. The full variable domain, in which reference TRBV7-2 and TRBJ1-1 provide the parts outside the CDR3, is GAGVSQSPSNKVTEKGKDVELRCDPISGHTALYWYRQSLGQGLEFLIYFQGNSAPDKSGLPSDRFSAERTGGSVSTLTIQRTQQEDSAVYLCASSPKVGGGTEAFFGQGTRLTVV.

The CDR3 DNA sequence: TGTGCCAGCAGTGAAGGAAAGGCCCCATATAATGAAAAACTGTTTTTT. Its protein product is CASSEGKAPYNEKLFF. This chain uses TRBV2 with TRBJ1-4; D is unclear. This CDR3 spans 16 amino acids. Trimming shortened V by 1 base and J by 4 bases, and 13 bases separated the two germline ends. Germline CDR1 reads SNHLY; CDR2 reads FYNNEI.

The V call is TRBV18, the J call TRBJ2-3, with 10 bases identical to TRBD1. The CDR3 contains 15 residues. Germline CDR1 and CDR2: KGHSH and LQKENI. J gave up 3 bases and V 0 bases, and 0 bases lay outside the gene matches. The CDR3 protein is CASSPPGQGTDTQYF. For the CDR3, the DNA is TGTGCCAGCTCACCACCGGGACAGGGGACAGATACGCAGTATTTT.

This clone was counted between two and nine times. The chain recombines TRBV19 with TRBJ1-2; weak D call: TRBD1 (5 bases). The germline V gene encodes CDR1 LNHDA and CDR2 SQIVND (reference sequence). This CDR3 is built from 13 residues. V lost 4 bases and J lost 2, with 8 bases in between. The CDR3 protein is CASSRQGNYGYTF. The CDR3 DNA sequence: TGTGCCAGTAGTAGGCAGGGAAACTATGGCTACACCTTC.

CDR3 sequence: CASSLAGYYNEQFF. The CDR3 DNA sequence: TGTGCCAGCAGCTTGGCAGGGTACTACAATGAGCAGTTCTTC. V gene TRBV5-8 combines with J gene TRBJ2-1, with D perhaps TRBD1 (5 bases). Germline CDR1 reads SGHTS; CDR2 reads YDEGEE. Trimming pared 0 bases from V and 3 bases from J, leaving 7 bases between. This CDR3 comprises 14 residues.

This clone was seen just once. The chain is built from TRBV2 and TRBJ1-1; D is unresolved. V lost 4 bases and J 0 bases, leaving 9 bases between the germline ends. CDR1 and CDR2 from the germline V gene are SNHLY and FYNNEI. This CDR3 is built from 14 residues. The CDR3, as DNA: TGTGCCAGCAGTGGCCAGCACATGAACACTGAAGCTTTCTTT. Amino acid sequence: CASSGQHMNTEAFF.

The chain carries TRBV29-1 and TRBJ2-1; D unresolved. Germline V gene lookup returns CDR1 SQVTM and CDR2 ANQGSEA. The CDR3 has 13 amino acids. Trimming cost V 6 bases and J 1 base, with 10 bases left between them. In DNA form, the CDR3 reads TGCAGCGTCTCAAGTATTTCCTACAATGAGCAGTTCTTC. Translating gives CSVSSISYNEQFF.

The chain employs TRBV6-6 and TRBJ2-7; 8 bases align to TRBD2. Germline V lookup: CDR1 MNHNY, CDR2 SVGAGI (reference sequence). CDR3 size: 15 residues. The junction had 10 bases not matched to a gene; V was cut back by 6 bases and J by 3 bases. CDR3 nucleotide sequence: TGTGCCAGCAGCCGCGCCGCGGGGGGCGTCTACGAGCAGTACTTC. Encoded protein: CASSRAAGGVYEQYF.

The V gene is TRBV2, the J gene TRBJ2-7; TRBD1 matches at 11 bases. Per the germline V gene, CDR1 is SNHLY and CDR2 is FYNNEI. The CDR3 is 13 residues long. Losses at the gene ends were 8 bases for V and 2 bases for J; bases not matched to a gene: 2. Here the CDR3 DNA reads TGTGCCAGCTCGGGACAGGGGGCCTACGAGCAGTACTTC. It yields the protein CASSGQGAYEQYF.

The chain links TRBV6-5 to TRBJ2-5, with a possible D match to TRBD1 (6 bases). Trimming took 5 bases from V and 3 from J, leaving 13 bases between them. CDR1 is MNHEY and CDR2 is SVGAGI in the germline V gene. This CDR3 has 14 residues. The CDR3 region has the DNA TGTGCCAGCAGTCACCGGGACACTAAAGAGACCCAGTACTTC. This gives the protein CASSHRDTKETQYF.

The genes are TRBV5-1 and TRBJ1-5; D gene unclear. The CDR3 has 15 amino acids. Germline CDR1 reads SGHRS; CDR2 reads YFSETQ. Trimming left V 0 bases short and J 0 bases short, with 7 bases between. The chain's CDR3 is CASSLDGASNQPQHF. The CDR3 DNA is TGCGCCAGCAGCTTGGATGGCGCTAGCAATCAGCCCCAGCATTTT.

The chain has TRBV5-1 and TRBJ1-2; D is perhaps TRBD1 (6 bases). V was pared by 4 bases and J by 2 bases, with 18 bases between. Germline CDR1 SGHRS, CDR2 YFSETQ. This CDR3 comprises 16 residues. In DNA form, the CDR3 reads TGCGCCAGCAGCGCCGTTAGGGACATCTCCAACTATGGCTACACCTTC. Translated, it gives CASSAVRDISNYGYTF.

Of note for this clone: Other DNA sequences in this sample translate to the same CDR3. V gene TRBV5-1 combines with J gene TRBJ2-3; D is possibly TRBD2 (5 bases). The germline V gene encodes CDR1 SGHRS and CDR2 YFSETQ. This CDR3 has 13 amino acids. Trimming pared 2 bases from V and 3 bases from J, leaving 7 bases between. As DNA, the CDR3 is TGCGCCAGCAGCTTACTAGAGACAGATACGCAGTATTTT. Amino acid sequence: CASSLLETDTQYF. Full variable domain (remainder filled in from reference TRBV5-1 and TRBJ2-3): KAGVTQTPRYLIKTRGQQVTLSCSPISGHRSVSWYQQTPGQGLQFLFEYFSETQRNKGNFPGRFSGRQFSNSRSEMNVSTLELGDSALYLCASSLLETDTQYFGPGTRLTVL.

The V gene is TRBV5-1, the J gene TRBJ2-2; TRBD1 matches at 7 bases. The germline CDR1 and CDR2 sequences are SGHRS and YFSETQ. V trimming: 4 bases; J trimming: 5 bases; junction bases outside the gene matches: 8. The length of the CDR3 is 15 residues. CDR3 loop: CASSASDRITGELFF. CDR3 DNA: TGCGCCAGCAGCGCTTCGGACAGGATAACCGGGGAGCTGTTTTTT.

This clone has only one observation. This chain joins TRBV7-8 and TRBJ1-6; no reliable D call. V was clipped by 0 bases and J by 10 bases, with 10 bases between them. Germline values: CDR1 SGHVS, CDR2 FQNEAQ. There are 14 residues in the CDR3. The CDR3 region is CASSLAAPGSPLHF. CDR3 DNA: TGTGCCAGCAGCTTAGCCGCGCCGGGGTCACCCCTCCACTTT.

The V and J genes are TRBV29-1 and TRBJ2-7; TRBD2 is a possible D gene (5 bases). Germline loops: CDR1 SQVTM, CDR2 ANQGSEA. The CDR3 totals 13 residues. With 1 base removed from V and 6 bases from J, the gap between germline ends came to 13 bases. Written as DNA, the CDR3 is TGCAGCGTTGAAGGGAGTCGAGGAGGCGAGCAGTACTTC. Protein sequence: CSVEGSRGGEQYF.

V is TRBV21-1 and J is TRBJ1-1; TRBD1, the table's D call, was not compared with the DNA. TRBV21-1 is classified as a pseudogene. The CDR3 is 16 amino acids. In DNA, the CDR3 is TGTGCCAGCAGTAAGACAGGGTCCACCGCGGGCCTTGAAGCTTTCTTT. It yields the protein CASSKTGSTAGLEAFF.

The CDR3 DNA reads TGTGCCAGCAGCTTAGCTGACGGGTATGGAGGCTACACCTTC. Protein sequence: CASSLADGYGGYTF. This chain joins TRBV7-2 and TRBJ1-2; D unclear. The CDR3 has 14 residues. Trimming took 0 bases from V and 8 from J, leaving 13 bases between them. In germline, CDR1 is SGHTA, CDR2 FQGNSA.